Shown below are 20 T cell receptor beta chains from a single sample sequenced in a study of human T cells and chemical hapten exposure. The time point is: patch test 3, about 24 weeks after DPC sensitization. The treatment was: therapeutic diphenylcyclopropenone sensitization with weekly scalp DPC. From the RACE reads, TCRdb called clonotypes with MiXCR, one entry per CDR3 protein. This sample has more than 80,000 distinct CDR3 sequences; less than 14% occur once, and the top ten carry approximately 3.7%. The specimen was whole blood, collected in connection with sensitization to the hapten diphenylcyclopropenone (DPC). These receptors all stem from a woman aged 45-59 years with alopecia areata. Some clones in this sample may be carry-over from other donors' samples.

This clonotype was recorded a few times. V gene TRBV6-1 combines with J gene TRBJ1-1; D is ambiguous. V was pared by 9 bases and J by 3 bases, with 20 bases between. This CDR3 spans 15 amino acids. Germline lookup yields CDR1 MNHNS and CDR2 SASEGT. CDR3 bases: TGTGCCAGTTCTGTTACGTCCTCTCCTTACACTGAAGCTTTCTTT. This gives the protein CASSVTSSPYTEAFF.

A few counts support this clonotype. The V and J genes are TRBV19 and TRBJ1-5; tentatively, D is TRBD1 (5 bases). Deletions cut 5 bases from V and 3 bases from J, with 14 bases between. Per the germline V gene, CDR1 is LNHDA and CDR2 is SQIVND (reference sequence). This CDR3 contains 15 residues. The CDR3 bases are TGTGCCAGTAGTCCCGCGGGGCGGCTCAATCAGCCCCAGCATTTT. Its protein is CASSPAGRLNQPQHF. The entire variable domain, with the rest obtained from reference TRBV19 and TRBJ1-5, is as follows: DGGITQSPKYLFRKEGQNVTLSCEQNLNHDAMYWYRQDPGQGLRLIYYSQIVNDFQKGDIAEGYSVSREKKESFPLTVTSAQKNPTAFYLCASSPAGRLNQPQHFGDGTRLSIL.

This clonotype was detected ten times or more. The chain joins TRBV10-2 to TRBJ2-2; TRBD1 agrees at 8 bases. V lost 6 bases, J lost 4 bases, and 7 bases stayed unmatched. The CDR3 is made up of 15 amino acids. CDR1 and CDR2 (germline): WSHSY, SAAADI. The CDR3 DNA reads TGCGCCAGCAGCGGACAGGGAGGCAGCACCGGGGAGCTGTTTTTT. It specifies CASSGQGGSTGELFF.

The chain carries TRBV9 and TRBJ1-4, with 9 nucleotides matching TRBD1. With 4 bases clipped from V and 2 bases from J, the junction kept 9 bases outside the gene matches. The germline V gene has CDR1 SGDLS and CDR2 YYNGEE. The CDR3 is 17 amino acids. DNA for the CDR3: TGTGCCAGCAGCCTCAGTCCCGGGACAGGGACTAATGAAAAACTGTTTTTT. The encoded protein is CASSLSPGTGTNEKLFF.

This clonotype was observed a handful of times. The chain employs TRBV20-1 and TRBJ2-3; 7 bases map to TRBD2. CDR1 and CDR2 from the germline V gene are DFQATT and SNEGSKA (reference sequence). The CDR3 runs 16 residues. V trimming: 4 bases; J trimming: 0 bases; junction bases outside the gene matches: 10. The CDR3 region is CSATLLAGLSTDTQYF. The CDR3 region has the DNA TGCAGTGCTACACTGTTAGCGGGTCTTAGCACAGATACGCAGTATTTT.

This clonotype was counted many times. The V and J genes are TRBV7-3 and TRBJ2-1; possibly TRBD1 or TRBD2 for D (5 bases each). The CDR3 length is 15 residues. Germline V gene lookup returns CDR1 SGHTA and CDR2 FQGTGA. The V gene lost 4 bases and the J gene lost 5 bases, with 15 bases spanning the gap. The DNA for the CDR3 is TGTGCCAGCAGCTCCCAGGGACCCCTTGACAATGAGCAGTTCTTC. Translated, it gives CASSSQGPLDNEQFF.

This clonotype was seen a few times. The V and J genes are TRBV29-1 and TRBJ1-1; weak D call: TRBD1 (6 bases). The V end lost 3 bases, the J end lost 7 bases, and 12 bases lay between the germline ends. This CDR3 spans 12 amino acids. Germline CDR1 is SQVTM and CDR2 is ANQGSEA. This CDR3 reads CSVDDRMGEAFF. In nucleotides, the CDR3 is TGCAGCGTTGACGACAGGATGGGTGAAGCTTTCTTT.

The chain links TRBV11-2 to TRBJ1-5, with D possibly TRBD1 on 5 matching bases. Trimming took 1 base from V and 9 from J, leaving 10 bases between them. Germline-derived CDR1 and CDR2 are SGHAT and FQNNGV. This CDR3 spans 13 amino acids. CDR3 sequence reads: CASSLGTGGPQHF. The CDR3 DNA sequence: TGTGCCAGCAGCTTAGGGACCGGGGGGCCCCAGCATTTT.

V and J are TRBV20-1 and TRBJ1-5; D remains unclear. CDR1 is DFQATT and CDR2 is SNEGSKA in the germline V gene (reference sequence). The CDR3 has 14 amino acids. Between the trimmed V and J ends, which lost 5 bases and 0 bases, there was a span of 11 bases. The CDR3 DNA sequence: TGCAGTGCTTTGGACGGGTATAGCAATCAGCCCCAGCATTTT. It translates to CSALDGYSNQPQHF.

The chain has TRBV29-1 and TRBJ2-2; the D gene is possibly TRBD2 (6 bases). The CDR3 has 11 residues. The ends were cut back, 6 bases at V and 5 bases at J, with 7 bases in the middle. Germline V gives CDR1 SQVTM, CDR2 ANQGSEA. Here the CDR3 DNA reads TGCAGCGTGGGGACTACCGGGGAGCTGTTTTTT. Encoded protein: CSVGTTGELFF.

V is TRBV14 and J is TRBJ2-3; D not resolved. CDR1 is SGHDN and CDR2 is FVKESK in the germline V gene. CDR3 length equals 15 residues. Trimming removed 6 bases from V and 5 bases from J, with 18 bases in between. The CDR3 here is CASSPPGRKRDTQYF. CDR3 coding DNA: TGTGCCAGCAGTCCGCCGGGCCGGAAGAGAGATACGCAGTATTTT.

Many counts were recorded for this clonotype. This sequence joins TRBV6-2 or TRBV6-3 and TRBJ2-1; TRBD2 matches at 7 bases. The CDR3 has 13 residues. J lost 6 bases, V lost 6 bases, and 5 bases had no gene match. From germline, CDR1 is MNHEY and CDR2 SVGEGT. In DNA form, the CDR3 reads TGTGCCAGCAGACTAACTAGCGTCAATGAGCAGTTCTTC. Translation: CASRLTSVNEQFF.

This clonotype was observed many times. The chain is built from TRBV20-1 and TRBJ2-5; D may match TRBD1 or TRBD2 (5 bases each). CDR1 is DFQATT and CDR2 is SNEGSKA in the germline V gene (reference sequence). The CDR3 has 13 amino acids. The germline V and J ends were trimmed by 5 bases and 7 bases, with 17 bases remaining between them. DNA for the CDR3: TGCAGTGCTCCCGGAGGCCGGGGCGGGACCCAGTACTTC. It codes for CSAPGGRGGTQYF.

The V and J genes are TRBV7-3 and TRBJ2-3, with 12 positions matching TRBD2. The CDR3 has 15 amino acids. Trimming removed 4 bases from V and 4 bases from J; junction bases left unmatched: 3. Germline V gene data show CDR1 as SGHTA and CDR2 as FQGTGA. The DNA of the CDR3 is TGTGCCAGCAGCTCCCTAGCGGGGGGGGCAGATACGCAGTATTTT. This codes for CASSSLAGGADTQYF.

This clonotype was counted only a few times. The V gene is TRBV30, the J gene TRBJ2-3, with TRBD2 identical over 7 bases. CDR3 size: 14 residues. The J segment lost 3 bases and the V segment lost 4 bases, leaving 7 bases of the junction unmatched. Germline V gene lookup returns CDR1 GTSNPN and CDR2 SVGIG (reference sequence). CDR3 protein: CAWTRAGSTDTQYF. CDR3 DNA: TGTGCCTGGACTCGAGCGGGATCTACAGATACGCAGTATTTT.

This chain joins TRBV3-1 and TRBJ1-5, with TRBD1 matching over 8 bases. V shed 1 base and J 9 bases; nucleotides not matched to a gene: 5. CDR1 is LGHDT, CDR2 YNNKEL, per germline (reference sequence). The CDR3 totals 14 residues. CDR3: CASSQGQGAMPQHF. CDR3 DNA: TGTGCCAGCAGCCAAGGGCAGGGGGCGATGCCCCAGCATTTT.

This clonotype has at least ten counts. This rearrangement joins TRBV5-1 to TRBJ2-1; 10 bases agree with TRBD2. V lost 1 base to trimming and J lost 7 bases; unmatched junction nucleotides: 5. CDR1 is SGHRS and CDR2 is YFSETQ in the germline V gene. There are 15 residues in the CDR3. CDR3 in amino acids: CASSLRAGGSNEQFF. In DNA, the CDR3 is TGCGCCAGCAGCTTGAGAGCGGGAGGGTCAAATGAGCAGTTCTTC.

This clonotype was seen many times. The chain has TRBV9 and TRBJ1-5; TRBD1 matches 11 bases. With 4 bases clipped from V and 6 bases from J, the junction kept 3 bases outside the gene matches. This CDR3 comprises 14 residues. CDR1 is SGDLS and CDR2 is YYNGEE in the germline V gene. CDR3 sequence (DNA): TGTGCCAGCAGCACAGGGACAGGGGGTCAGCCCCAGCATTTT. Translated, it gives CASSTGTGGQPQHF.

This clonotype came up many times. This chain joins TRBV28 and TRBJ2-7; a possible D gene is TRBD1 (6 bases). The length of the CDR3 is 14 residues. Per the germline V gene, CDR1 is MDHEN and CDR2 is SYDVKM. The V gene lost 4 bases and the J gene lost 1 base, with 11 bases spanning the gap. The chain's CDR3 is CASSSSDRSYEQYF. Here the CDR3 DNA reads TGTGCCAGCAGTTCTTCAGACAGGTCCTACGAGCAGTACTTC.

The chain uses TRBV9 and TRBJ2-2, with D tentatively TRBD1 (5 bases). The CDR3 runs to 14 residues. The germline CDR1 and CDR2 sequences are SGDLS and YYNGEE. The V and J ends lost 0 bases and 7 bases respectively, with 10 bases between them. The DNA of the CDR3 is TGTGCCAGCAGCGTAGGCAGGGAAGGCGGGGAGCTGTTTTTT. Translated: CASSVGREGGELFF.